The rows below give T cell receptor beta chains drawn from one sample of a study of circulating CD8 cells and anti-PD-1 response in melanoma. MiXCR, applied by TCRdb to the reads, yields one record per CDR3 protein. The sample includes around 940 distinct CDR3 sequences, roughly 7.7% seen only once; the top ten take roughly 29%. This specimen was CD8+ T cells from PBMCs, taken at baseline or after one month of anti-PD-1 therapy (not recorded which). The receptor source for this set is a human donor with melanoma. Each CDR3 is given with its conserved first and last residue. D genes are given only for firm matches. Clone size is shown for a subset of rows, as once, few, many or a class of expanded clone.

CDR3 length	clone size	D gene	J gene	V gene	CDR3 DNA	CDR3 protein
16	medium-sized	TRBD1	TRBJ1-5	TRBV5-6	TGTGCCAGCAGCTTCCCGCGGACAGGGGGCTTACAGCCCCAGCATTTT	CASSFPRTGGLQPQHF
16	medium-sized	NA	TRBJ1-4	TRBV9	TGTGCCAGCAGCGACGGTGAAGTCGCAACTAATGAAAAACTGTTTTTT	CASSDGEVATNEKLFF
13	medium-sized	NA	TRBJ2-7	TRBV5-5	TGTGCCAGCAGCTTGGGCGTCTCCTACGAGCAGTACTTC	CASSLGVSYEQYF
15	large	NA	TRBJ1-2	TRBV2	TGTGCCAGCGCTGCTTACGCCGGGTATAACTATGGCTACACCTTC	CASAAYAGYNYGYTF
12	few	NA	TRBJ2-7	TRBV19	TGTGCCAGCCGACAGGGCGGGAACGAGCAGTACTTC	CASRQGGNEQYF
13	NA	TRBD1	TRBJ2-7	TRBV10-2	TGCGCCAGCAGTGAGGCAGGGGGCTACGAGCGGCACTTC	CASSEAGGYERHF
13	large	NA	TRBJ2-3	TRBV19	TGTGCCAGTAGCAGGATATACACAGATACGCAGTATTTT	CASSRIYTDTQYF
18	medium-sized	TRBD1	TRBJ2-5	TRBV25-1	TGTGCCAGCAGTGATCCGACTGGGACAGGGTATTGGGGGGGGACCCAGTACTTC	CASSDPTGTGYWGGTQYF
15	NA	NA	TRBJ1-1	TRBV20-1	TGCAATGCTAGAGATCCCCTCCTTGGGAACACTGAAGCTTTCTTT	CNARDPLLGNTEAFF
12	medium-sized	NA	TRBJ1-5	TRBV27	TGTGCCAGCAGTCGGGGGAGTCAGCCCCAGCATTTT	CASSRGSQPQHF
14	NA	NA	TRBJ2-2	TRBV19	TGTGCCAGTAGTAGCCCCGGGGGCACCGGGGAGCTGTTTTTT	CASSSPGGTGELFF
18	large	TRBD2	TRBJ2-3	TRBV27	TGTGCCAGCAGTTTCTTTAAAAGCGGGGGGGGAAGCACAGATACGCAGTATTTT	CASSFFKSGGGSTDTQYF
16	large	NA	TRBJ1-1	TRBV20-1	TGCAGTGCTAGAGATGTGAACACACTACGTTACACTGAAGCTTTCTTT	CSARDVNTLRYTEAFF
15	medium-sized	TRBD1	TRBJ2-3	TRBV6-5	TGTGCCAGCAGTTTCGGACAGGGAGGCACAGATACGCAGTATTTT	CASSFGQGGTDTQYF
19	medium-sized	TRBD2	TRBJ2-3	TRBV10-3	TGTGCCATCAGTGAGTCGGTTACTAGCGGGCCTCACTTCACAGATACGCAGTATTTT	CAISESVTSGPHFTDTQYF
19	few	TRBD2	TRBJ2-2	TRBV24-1	TGTGCCACCAGTGATTTACGGGGACTAGCGGGGGCGGAAGCCGGGGAGCTGTTTTTT	CATSDLRGLAGAEAGELFF
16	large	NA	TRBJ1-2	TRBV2	TGTGCCAGCAGTGTGTCGGCTGGTCCAGCTAACTATGGCTACACCTTC	CASSVSAGPANYGYTF
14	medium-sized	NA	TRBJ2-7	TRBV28	TGTGCCAGCAGTTCCAGGGGGGTGAGCTACGAGCAGTACTTC	CASSSRGVSYEQYF
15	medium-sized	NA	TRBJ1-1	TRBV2	TGTGCCAGCAGCGGCAGGCTGGGGGCATTCGTTGAAGCTTTCTTT	CASSGRLGAFVEAFF
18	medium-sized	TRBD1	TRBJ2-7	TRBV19	TGTGCCAGTAGTATCATTTATGTTTCCCGGGACAGCTCCTACGAGCAGTACTTC	CASSIIYVSRDSSYEQYF
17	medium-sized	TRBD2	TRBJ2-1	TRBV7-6	TGTGCCAGCAGCTTAATCCCACCTCGGGCGGGGGGGAATGAGCAGTTCTTC	CASSLIPPRAGGNEQFF
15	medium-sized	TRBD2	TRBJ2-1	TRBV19	TGTGCCAGTAGCCTTCTAGCGGGGTCGGACAATGAGCAGTTCTTC	CASSLLAGSDNEQFF
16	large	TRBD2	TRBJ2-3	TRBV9	TGTGCCAGCAGCGTAGAGGGGACTAGCGTAACAGATACGCAGTATTTT	CASSVEGTSVTDTQYF
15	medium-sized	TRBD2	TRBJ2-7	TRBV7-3	TGTGCCAGCAGCCCAGAGGGGACTAGCTCCTACGAGCAGTACTTC	CASSPEGTSSYEQYF
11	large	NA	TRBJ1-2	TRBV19	TGTGCCAGTAGTATCCGTCGTGGCTACACCTTC	CASSIRRGYTF
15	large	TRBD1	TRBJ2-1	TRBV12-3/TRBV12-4	TGTGCCAGCAGCCCGGGACAGGGGGGAAGGAATGAGCAGTTCTTC	CASSPGQGGRNEQFF
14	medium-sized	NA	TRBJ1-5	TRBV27	TGTGCCAGTATGGGGCTCCGAGGCAATCAGCCCCAGCATTTT	CASMGLRGNQPQHF
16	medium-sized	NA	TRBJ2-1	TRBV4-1	TGCGCCAGCAGCCAAGTCAGGGGCCCCTCTCAAAATGAGCAGTTCTTC	CASSQVRGPSQNEQFF
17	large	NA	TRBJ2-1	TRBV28	TGTGCCAGCGTTTTGGGTTTAGCGGTGGGATCCTACAATGAGCAGTTCTTC	CASVLGLAVGSYNEQFF
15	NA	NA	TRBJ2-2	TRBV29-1	TGCAGCGTTGAAGAAGGAGGGGCGAACGCCGGGGAGCTGCTTTTT	CSVEEGGANAGELLF
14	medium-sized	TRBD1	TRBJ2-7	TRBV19	TGTGCCAGTAGCAGCACAGGGGGTATCTACGAGCAGTACTTC	CASSSTGGIYEQYF